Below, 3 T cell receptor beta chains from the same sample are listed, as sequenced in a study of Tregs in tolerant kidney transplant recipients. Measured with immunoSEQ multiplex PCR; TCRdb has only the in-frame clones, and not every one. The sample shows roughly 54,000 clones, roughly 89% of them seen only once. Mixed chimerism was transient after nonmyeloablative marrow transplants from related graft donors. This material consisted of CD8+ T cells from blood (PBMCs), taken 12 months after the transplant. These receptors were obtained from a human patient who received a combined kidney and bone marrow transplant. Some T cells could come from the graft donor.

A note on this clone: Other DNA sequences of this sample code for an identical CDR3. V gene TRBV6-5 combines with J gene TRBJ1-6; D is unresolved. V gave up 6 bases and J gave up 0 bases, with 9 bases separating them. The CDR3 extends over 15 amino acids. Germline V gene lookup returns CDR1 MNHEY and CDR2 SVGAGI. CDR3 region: CASSTFSSYNSPLHF. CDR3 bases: TGTGCCAGCAGCACGTTTAGCTCCTATAATTCACCCCTCCACTTT.

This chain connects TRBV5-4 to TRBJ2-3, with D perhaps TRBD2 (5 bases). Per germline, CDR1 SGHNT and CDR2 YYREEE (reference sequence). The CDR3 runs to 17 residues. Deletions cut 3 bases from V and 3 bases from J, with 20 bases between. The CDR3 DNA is TGTGCCAGCAGCTGGAGACTACTGGCACACGGTACAGATACGCAGTATTTT. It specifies CASSWRLLAHGTDTQYF.

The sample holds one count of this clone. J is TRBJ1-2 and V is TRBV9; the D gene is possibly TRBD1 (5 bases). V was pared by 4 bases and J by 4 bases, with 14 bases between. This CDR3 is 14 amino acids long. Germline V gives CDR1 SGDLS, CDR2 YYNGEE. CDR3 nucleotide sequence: TGTGCCAGCAGCAATCAGGGATCCCTCTATGGCTACACCTTC. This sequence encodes CASSNQGSLYGYTF.